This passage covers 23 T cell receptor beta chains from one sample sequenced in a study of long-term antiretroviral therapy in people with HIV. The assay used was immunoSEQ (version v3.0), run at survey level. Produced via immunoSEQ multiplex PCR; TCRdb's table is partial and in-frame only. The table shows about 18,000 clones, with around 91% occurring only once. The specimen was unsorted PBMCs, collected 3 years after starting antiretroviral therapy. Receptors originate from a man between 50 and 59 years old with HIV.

The CDR3 sequence is CASSSNKGAKVEKLFF. CDR3 in DNA: TGTGCCAGCAGCTCTAATAAGGGGGCCAAAGTTGAAAAACTGTTTTTT. The chain uses TRBV7-3 and TRBJ1-4; the match to TRBD1 covers 7 bases. J was trimmed by 7 bases and V by 4 bases; bases with no gene match: 12. Per germline, CDR1 SGHTA and CDR2 FQGTGA. This CDR3 comprises 16 residues.

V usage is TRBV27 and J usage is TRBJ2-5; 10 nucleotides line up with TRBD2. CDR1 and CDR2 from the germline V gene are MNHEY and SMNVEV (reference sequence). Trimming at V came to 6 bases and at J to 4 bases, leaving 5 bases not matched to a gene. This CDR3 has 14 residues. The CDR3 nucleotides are TGTGCCAGCAGAATTAGCGGGGGGAGAGAGACCCAGTACTTC. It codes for CASRISGGRETQYF.

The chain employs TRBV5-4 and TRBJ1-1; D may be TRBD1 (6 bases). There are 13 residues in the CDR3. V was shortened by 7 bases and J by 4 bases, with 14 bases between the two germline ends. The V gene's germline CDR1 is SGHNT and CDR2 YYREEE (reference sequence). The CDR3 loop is CASSAGGATEAFF. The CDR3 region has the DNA TGTGCCAGCTCCGCGGGGGGCGCCACTGAAGCTTTCTTT.

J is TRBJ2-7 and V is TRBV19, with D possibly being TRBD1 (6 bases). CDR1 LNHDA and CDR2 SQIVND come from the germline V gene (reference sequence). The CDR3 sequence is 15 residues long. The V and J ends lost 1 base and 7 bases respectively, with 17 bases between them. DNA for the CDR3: TGTGCCAGTAGTATAGCCCCGGCGACAGGCGGGGAGCAGTACTTC. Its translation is CASSIAPATGGEQYF.

In DNA form, the CDR3 reads TGCGCCAGCAGCTTGGGGGGGACAGGGAACTACGAGCAGTACTTC. Its translation: CASSLGGTGNYEQYF. The chain uses TRBV5-1 and TRBJ2-7; 9 positions agree with TRBD1. The CDR3 covers 15 residues. CDR1 is SGHRS, CDR2 YFSETQ, per germline. Trimming cost V 0 bases and J 3 bases; bases outside gene matches: 4.

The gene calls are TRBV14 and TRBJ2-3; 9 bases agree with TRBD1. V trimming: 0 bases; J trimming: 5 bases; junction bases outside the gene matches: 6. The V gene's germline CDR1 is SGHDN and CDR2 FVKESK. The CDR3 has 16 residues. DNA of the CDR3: TGTGCCAGCAGCCAAGACCCCACAGGGGGCGGAGATACGCAGTATTTT. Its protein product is CASSQDPTGGGDTQYF.

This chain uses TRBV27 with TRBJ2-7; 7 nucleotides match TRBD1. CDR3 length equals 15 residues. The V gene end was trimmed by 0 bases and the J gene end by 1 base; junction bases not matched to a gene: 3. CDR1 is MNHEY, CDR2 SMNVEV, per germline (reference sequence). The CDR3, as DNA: TGTGCCAGCAGTTTATCTTGGGACAGTTCCTACGAGCAGTACTTC. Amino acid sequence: CASSLSWDSSYEQYF.

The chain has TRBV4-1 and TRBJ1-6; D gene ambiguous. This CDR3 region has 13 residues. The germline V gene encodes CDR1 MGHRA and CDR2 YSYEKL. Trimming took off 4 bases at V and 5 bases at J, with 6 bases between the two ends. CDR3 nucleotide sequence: TGCGCCAGCAGCCGACGACATAATTCACCCCTCCACTTT. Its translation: CASSRRHNSPLHF.

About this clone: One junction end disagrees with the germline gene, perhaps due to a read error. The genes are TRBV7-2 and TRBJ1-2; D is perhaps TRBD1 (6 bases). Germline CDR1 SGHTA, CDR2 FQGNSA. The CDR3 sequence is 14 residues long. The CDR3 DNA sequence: TGTGCCAGCACCCTTAGGGACACCTACTACGGCTACACCTTC. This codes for CASTLRDTYYGYTF.

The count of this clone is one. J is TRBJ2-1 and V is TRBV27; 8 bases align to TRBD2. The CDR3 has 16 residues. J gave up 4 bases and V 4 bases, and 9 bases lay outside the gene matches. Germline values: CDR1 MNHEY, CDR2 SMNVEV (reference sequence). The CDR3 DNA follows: TGTGCCAGCAGTTCCTTGGGCGGGGGGTCTTACAATGAGCAGTTCTTC. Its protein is CASSSLGGGSYNEQFF.

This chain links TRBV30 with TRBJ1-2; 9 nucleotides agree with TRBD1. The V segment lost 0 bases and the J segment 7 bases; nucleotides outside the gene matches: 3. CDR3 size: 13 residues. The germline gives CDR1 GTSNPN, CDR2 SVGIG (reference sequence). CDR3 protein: CAWSVQTGGGYTF. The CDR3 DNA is TGTGCCTGGAGTGTACAGACAGGGGGTGGCTACACCTTC.

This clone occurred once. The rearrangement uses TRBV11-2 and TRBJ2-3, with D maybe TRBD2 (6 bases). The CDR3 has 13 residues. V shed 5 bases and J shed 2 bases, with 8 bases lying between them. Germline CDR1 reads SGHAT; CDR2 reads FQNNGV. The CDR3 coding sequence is TGTGCCAGCAGCAGGGACTCCACAGATACGCAGTATTTT. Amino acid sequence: CASSRDSTDTQYF. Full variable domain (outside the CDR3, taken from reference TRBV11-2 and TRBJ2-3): EAGVAQSPRYKIIEKRQSVAFWCNPISGHATLYWYQQILGQGPKLLIQFQNNGVVDDSQLPKDRFSAERLKGVDSTLKIQPAKLEDSAVYLCASSRDSTDTQYFGPGTRLTVL.

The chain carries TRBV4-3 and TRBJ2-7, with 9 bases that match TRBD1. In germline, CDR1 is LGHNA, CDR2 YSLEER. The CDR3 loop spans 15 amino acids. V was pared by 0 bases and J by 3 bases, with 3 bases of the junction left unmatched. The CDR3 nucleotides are TGCGCCAGCAGCCAAGAACAGGGGGCCAACTACGAGCAGTACTTC. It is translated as CASSQEQGANYEQYF.

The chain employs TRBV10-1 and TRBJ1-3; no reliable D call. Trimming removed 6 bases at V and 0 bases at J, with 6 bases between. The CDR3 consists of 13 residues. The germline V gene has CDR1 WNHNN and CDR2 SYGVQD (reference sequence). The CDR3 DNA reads TGCGCCAGCAGACCAGGCTCTGGAAACACCATATATTTT. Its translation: CASRPGSGNTIYF.

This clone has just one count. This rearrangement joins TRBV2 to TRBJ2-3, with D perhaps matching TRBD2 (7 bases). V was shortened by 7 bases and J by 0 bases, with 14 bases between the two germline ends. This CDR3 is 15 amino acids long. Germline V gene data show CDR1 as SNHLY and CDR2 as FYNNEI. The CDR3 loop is CASTEGGVSTDTQYF. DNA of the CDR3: TGTGCCAGCACCGAGGGGGGGGTGAGCACAGATACGCAGTATTTT.

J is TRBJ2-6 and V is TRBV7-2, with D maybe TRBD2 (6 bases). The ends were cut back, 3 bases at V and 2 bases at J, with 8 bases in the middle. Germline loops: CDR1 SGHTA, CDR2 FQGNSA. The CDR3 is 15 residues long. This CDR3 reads CASSFGGTGANVLTF. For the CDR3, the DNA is TGTGCCAGCAGCTTCGGGGGTACTGGGGCCAACGTCCTGACTTTC.

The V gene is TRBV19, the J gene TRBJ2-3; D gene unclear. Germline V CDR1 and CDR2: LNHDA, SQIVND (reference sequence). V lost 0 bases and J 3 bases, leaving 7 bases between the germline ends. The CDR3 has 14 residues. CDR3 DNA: TGTGCCAGTAGTATAGATCGCTCTACAGATACGCAGTATTTT. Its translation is CASSIDRSTDTQYF.

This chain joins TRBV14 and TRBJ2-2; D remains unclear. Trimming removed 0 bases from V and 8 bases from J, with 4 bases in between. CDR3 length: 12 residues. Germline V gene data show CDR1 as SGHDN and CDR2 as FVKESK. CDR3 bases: TGTGCCAGCAGCCAAGATGCGGGGGAGCTGTTTTTT. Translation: CASSQDAGELFF.

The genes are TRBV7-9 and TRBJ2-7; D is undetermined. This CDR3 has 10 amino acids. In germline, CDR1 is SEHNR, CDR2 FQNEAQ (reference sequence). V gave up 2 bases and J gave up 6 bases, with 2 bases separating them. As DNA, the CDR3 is TGTGCCAGCAGCTTAAGCGAGCAGTACTTC. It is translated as CASSLSEQYF.

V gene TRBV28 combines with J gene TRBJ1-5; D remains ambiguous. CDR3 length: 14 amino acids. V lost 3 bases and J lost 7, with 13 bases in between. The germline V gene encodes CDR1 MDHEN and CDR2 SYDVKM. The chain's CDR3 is CASSLPGGRQPQHF. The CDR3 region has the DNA TGTGCCAGCAGTTTGCCGGGCGGAAGGCAGCCCCAGCATTTT.

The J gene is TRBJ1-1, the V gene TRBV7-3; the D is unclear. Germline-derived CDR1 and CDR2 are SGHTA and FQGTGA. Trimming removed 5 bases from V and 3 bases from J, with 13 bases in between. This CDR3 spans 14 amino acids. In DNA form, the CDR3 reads TGTGCCAGCAGCCTCAGTGGCTTGGACACTGAAGCTTTCTTT. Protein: CASSLSGLDTEAFF. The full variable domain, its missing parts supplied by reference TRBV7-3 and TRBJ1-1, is GAGVSQTPSNKVTEKGKYVELRCDPISGHTALYWYRQSLGQGPEFLIYFQGTGAADDSGLPNDRFFAVRPEGSVSTLKIQRTERGDSAVYLCASSLSGLDTEAFFGQGTRLTVV.

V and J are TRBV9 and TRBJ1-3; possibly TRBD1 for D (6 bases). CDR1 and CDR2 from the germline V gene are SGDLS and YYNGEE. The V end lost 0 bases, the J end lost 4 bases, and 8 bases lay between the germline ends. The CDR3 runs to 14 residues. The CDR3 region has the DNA TGTGCCAGCAGCGTAGGCAGGGGAGGAAACACCATATATTTT. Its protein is CASSVGRGGNTIYF.

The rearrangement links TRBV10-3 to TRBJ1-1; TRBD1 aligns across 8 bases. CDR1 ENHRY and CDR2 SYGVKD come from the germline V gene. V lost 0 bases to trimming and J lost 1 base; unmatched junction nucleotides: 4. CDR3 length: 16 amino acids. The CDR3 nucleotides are TGTGCCATCAGTGAGTCTCAGGGGGCAGGGAACACTGAAGCTTTCTTT. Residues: CAISESQGAGNTEAFF.